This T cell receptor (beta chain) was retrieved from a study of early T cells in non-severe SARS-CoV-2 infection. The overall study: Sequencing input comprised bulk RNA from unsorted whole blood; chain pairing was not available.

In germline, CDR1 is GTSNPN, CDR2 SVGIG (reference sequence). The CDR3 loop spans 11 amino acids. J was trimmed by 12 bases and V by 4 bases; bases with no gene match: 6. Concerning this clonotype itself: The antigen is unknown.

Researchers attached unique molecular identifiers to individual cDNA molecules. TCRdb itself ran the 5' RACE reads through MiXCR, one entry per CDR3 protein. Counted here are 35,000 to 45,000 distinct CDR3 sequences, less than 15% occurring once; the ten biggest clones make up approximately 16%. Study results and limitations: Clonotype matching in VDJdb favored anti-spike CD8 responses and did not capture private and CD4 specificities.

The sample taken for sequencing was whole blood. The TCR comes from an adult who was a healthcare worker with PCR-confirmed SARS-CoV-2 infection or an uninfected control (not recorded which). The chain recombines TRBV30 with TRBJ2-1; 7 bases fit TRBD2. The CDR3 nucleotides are TGTGCCTGGATGGCGGGGGTCGGGCAGTTCTTC. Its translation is CAWMAGVGQFF.